The 6 T cell receptor beta chains given below trace back to one sample, sequenced in a study of cytomegalovirus exposure and HLA in healthy donors. Profiled with immunoSEQ multiplex PCR; TCRdb holds only in-frame clones, not every one. The sample shows 150,000 to 180,000 clones, 70% to 90% of them seen only once. Sequences were obtained from PBMCs. The source of these receptors is a human donor in good health.

The table lists this clone with a few counts. The chain uses TRBV19 and TRBJ2-3; D is unclear. V was pared by 6 bases and J by 2 bases, with 9 bases between. Germline values: CDR1 LNHDA, CDR2 SQIVND (reference sequence). The CDR3 is 13 residues long. CDR3 protein: CASSVSSTDTQYF. CDR3 in DNA: TGTGCCAGTAGCGTGTCCTCCACAGATACGCAGTATTTT.

V gene TRBV6-6 combines with J gene TRBJ2-3; maybe TRBD2 (5 bases). V dropped 7 bases and J dropped 0 bases, with 8 bases sitting between them. The CDR3 contains 13 residues. CDR1 MNHNY and CDR2 SVGAGI come from the germline V gene (reference sequence). Here the CDR3 reads CASTGSSTDTQYF. The CDR3 DNA follows: TGTGCCAGCACGGGATCGAGCACAGATACGCAGTATTTT.

This chain joins TRBV28 and TRBJ2-3, with 8 nucleotides matching TRBD1. The CDR3 is 14 amino acids. Germline V gives CDR1 MDHEN, CDR2 SYDVKM. J was trimmed by 2 bases and V by 6 bases; bases with no gene match: 4. The CDR3: CASSRGQVTDTQYF. The CDR3 DNA reads TGTGCCAGCAGCAGGGGACAGGTCACAGATACGCAGTATTTT.

This clone has a single count. The rearrangement links TRBV28 to TRBJ2-7; 8 nucleotides line up with TRBD1. Germline V CDR1 and CDR2: MDHEN, SYDVKM. Losses at the gene ends were 4 bases for V and 2 bases for J; bases not matched to a gene: 7. This CDR3 spans 15 amino acids. The chain's CDR3 is CASSSAGTGAYEQYF. The CDR3 DNA sequence: TGTGCCAGCAGTTCAGCCGGGACAGGAGCCTACGAGCAGTACTTC. The variable domain in full, with the rest retrieved from reference TRBV28 and TRBJ2-7, is DVKVTQSSRYLVKRTGEKVFLECVQDMDHENMFWYRQDPGLGLRLIYFSYDVKMKEKGDIPEGYSVSREKKERFSLILESASTNQTSMYLCASSSAGTGAYEQYFGPGTRLTVT.

V gene TRBV7-8 combines with J gene TRBJ1-2; D not certain. Germline CDR1 SGHVS, CDR2 FQNEAQ. V shed 5 bases and J shed 4 bases, with 11 bases lying between them. This CDR3 is 13 amino acids long. The CDR3 loop reads CASSADGVYGYTF. CDR3 sequence (DNA): TGTGCCAGCAGCGCAGACGGAGTCTATGGCTACACCTTC.

The chain has TRBV23-1 and TRBJ1-5; weak D call: TRBD1 (6 bases). TRBV23-1 is an ORF for which the function is uncertain. Trimming took off 6 bases at V and 5 bases at J, with 17 bases between the two ends. The CDR3 runs to 15 residues. The CDR3 loop reads CASRPGGGLDQPQHF. CDR3 DNA sequence: TGCGCCAGCAGACCTGGGGGGGGGCTTGATCAGCCCCAGCATTTT.